The 30 T cell receptor beta chains below were found in one sample sequenced in a study of cytomegalovirus exposure and HLA in healthy donors. Primers included in the PCR were 60 Vbeta and 13 Jbeta primers. Sequencing was performed with immunoSEQ multiplex PCR; in TCRdb, only in-frame clones are kept and a portion is missing. The profile shows under 85,000 clones, around 76% of them singletons. Sequencing was performed on PBMCs. The receptors originated from a woman aged 30 to 39 in good health and CMV-seropositive.

In its sample, this clone was seen a few times. The chain uses TRBV28 and TRBJ1-4, with TRBD1 matching over 10 bases. The CDR3 contains 16 residues. Germline V gene data show CDR1 as MDHEN and CDR2 as SYDVKM. V lost 5 bases to trimming and J lost 3 bases; unmatched junction nucleotides: 6. CDR3 DNA sequence: TGTGCCAGCAGTGATGACAGGGGGCCTTCTAATGAAAAACTGTTTTTT. Protein sequence: CASSDDRGPSNEKLFF.

This clone was counted between two and nine times. The chain is built from TRBV4-3 and TRBJ2-1, with D unclear. Trimming left V 0 bases short and J 6 bases short, with 3 bases between. Germline V gene lookup returns CDR1 LGHNA and CDR2 YSLEER. This CDR3 contains 12 residues. CDR3 protein: CASSQDLNEQFF. Here the CDR3 DNA reads TGCGCCAGCAGCCAAGATCTCAATGAGCAGTTCTTC.

The rearrangement links TRBV7-2 to TRBJ2-6, with a tentative D call TRBD1 (5 bases). V shed 1 base and J shed 0 bases, with 10 bases lying between them. The CDR3 has 17 amino acids. Germline values: CDR1 SGHTA, CDR2 FQGNSA. The CDR3 sequence is CASSLGGSPSGANVLTF. DNA for the CDR3: TGTGCCAGCAGCTTAGGGGGCAGCCCCTCTGGGGCCAACGTCCTGACTTTC. The full variable domain, completed using reference TRBV7-2 and TRBJ2-6, is GAGVSQSPSNKVTEKGKDVELRCDPISGHTALYWYRQSLGQGLEFLIYFQGNSAPDKSGLPSDRFSAERTGGSVSTLTIQRTQQEDSAVYLCASSLGGSPSGANVLTFGAGSRLTVL.

The chain recombines TRBV30 with TRBJ2-2, with 12 bases lining up with TRBD2. With V trimmed by 4 bases and J by 6 bases, 18 bases remained unmatched. The CDR3 has 19 residues. The germline V gene encodes CDR1 GTSNPN and CDR2 SVGIG (reference sequence). CDR3 nucleotide sequence: TGTGCCTGGAAAACCGGTGTCCTAGCGGGGGGGATCTTCTCCGGGGAGCTGTTTTTT. Protein: CAWKTGVLAGGIFSGELFF.

The rearrangement joins TRBV27 to TRBJ1-2, with 11 bases identical to TRBD1. Looked up from germline, CDR1 is MNHEY and CDR2 is SMNVEV (reference sequence). The V gene end was trimmed by 10 bases and the J gene end by 0 bases; junction bases not matched to a gene: 4. The CDR3 is 14 residues long. CDR3 DNA: TGTGCCACGGGACAGGGGGGAGCTAACTATGGCTACACCTTC. Translated: CATGQGGANYGYTF.

This chain connects TRBV9 to TRBJ1-2, with 8 bases fitting TRBD1. The germline CDR1 and CDR2 sequences are SGDLS and YYNGEE. V lost 7 bases, J lost 4 bases, and 6 bases stayed unmatched. The CDR3 is 13 amino acids. CDR3 in DNA: TGTGCCAGCCGCGGACAGGGTTCCTATGGCTACACCTTC. This encodes CASRGQGSYGYTF.

The chain links TRBV7-9 to TRBJ2-5; 8 bases match TRBD1. The J segment lost 2 bases and the V segment lost 5 bases, leaving 7 bases of the junction unmatched. Germline values: CDR1 SEHNR, CDR2 FQNEAQ (reference sequence). This CDR3 is 15 amino acids long. CDR3 residues: CASSGGRGLQETQYF. The CDR3 DNA sequence: TGTGCCAGCAGCGGGGGCAGGGGGCTTCAAGAGACCCAGTACTTC.

The V call is TRBV28, the J call TRBJ1-4; 8 nucleotides agree with TRBD1. The germline V gene has CDR1 MDHEN and CDR2 SYDVKM. V dropped 6 bases and J dropped 0; count of bases not matched to a gene: 6. The CDR3 length is 16 residues. The CDR3 reads CASSLGQDSTNEKLFF. The CDR3 DNA reads as TGTGCCAGCAGCCTGGGACAGGACTCAACTAATGAAAAACTGTTTTTT.

The chain links TRBV11-1 to TRBJ2-1; no clear D. V lost 0 bases and J 4 bases, leaving 4 bases between the germline ends. The CDR3 runs 13 residues. Germline values: CDR1 SGHAT, CDR2 FQDESV (reference sequence). CDR3 protein: CASSLAAYNEQFF. The CDR3 bases are TGTGCCAGCAGCTTAGCAGCGTACAATGAGCAGTTCTTC.

The chain is built from TRBV28 and TRBJ1-5; 8 bases map to TRBD1. CDR3 length equals 17 residues. Germline values: CDR1 MDHEN, CDR2 SYDVKM. V lost 5 bases and J lost 3; bases outside the gene matches: 12. CDR3 loop: CASSTNQGAYYNQPQHF. The CDR3 coding sequence is TGTGCCAGCAGTACAAACCAGGGGGCGTATTACAATCAGCCCCAGCATTTT.

The V call is TRBV6-4, the J call TRBJ2-3, with 8 bases aligning to TRBD2. The CDR3 is made up of 14 amino acids. Germline lookup yields CDR1 MRHNA and CDR2 SNTAGT. Germline trimming cut 4 bases from V and 3 bases from J; bases unmatched to any gene: 3. The CDR3 nucleotides are TGTGCCAGCAGTGTAAGCGGGAGTACAGATACGCAGTATTTT. This translates into CASSVSGSTDTQYF.

In its sample, this clone was seen a few times. The chain couples TRBV28 to TRBJ1-2, with no clear D. Trimming pared 5 bases from V and 4 bases from J, leaving 11 bases between. The CDR3 has 13 amino acids. In germline, CDR1 is MDHEN, CDR2 SYDVKM. CDR3 amino acids: CASSAPGFYGYTF. CDR3 sequence (DNA): TGTGCCAGCAGTGCCCCGGGGTTCTATGGCTACACCTTC.

The chain joins TRBV25-1 to TRBJ2-1; 9 bases fit TRBD2. The CDR3 loop spans 14 amino acids. Unmatched junction bases numbered 3, after V lost 5 bases and J lost 4 bases. The V gene's germline CDR1 is MGHDK and CDR2 SYGVNS. CDR3 DNA sequence: TGTGCCAGCAGTCGAGCGGGAGGATACAATGAGCAGTTCTTC. Its translation is CASSRAGGYNEQFF.

The table lists this clone with a count of one. The gene calls are TRBV20-1 and TRBJ1-2; D remains ambiguous. The CDR3 contains 11 residues. CDR1 DFQATT and CDR2 SNEGSKA come from the germline V gene (reference sequence). V was trimmed by 4 bases and J by 1 base, leaving 4 bases between them. The CDR3 region is CSATLNYGYTF. CDR3 DNA sequence: TGCAGTGCTACCCTTAACTATGGCTACACCTTC.

This clone was recorded once. The rearrangement links TRBV14 to TRBJ1-4; possibly TRBD1 for D (5 bases). The CDR3 has 13 residues. Germline V gene data show CDR1 as SGHDN and CDR2 as FVKESK. The V end was cut by 8 bases, the J end by 6 bases, with 13 bases between. The CDR3 region is CASSDIVDEKLFF. The CDR3 DNA reads as TGTGCCAGCTCGGACATCGTGGATGAAAAACTGTTTTTT.

The CDR3 reads CAWTRRDRGTEAFF. The CDR3 DNA reads TGTGCCTGGACCCGGCGGGACAGGGGAACTGAAGCTTTCTTT. The J gene is TRBJ1-1, the V gene TRBV30; 10 positions match TRBD1. The CDR3 is made up of 14 amino acids. Germline CDR1 is GTSNPN and CDR2 is SVGIG (reference sequence). The ends lost 4 bases at V and 5 bases at J; junction bases unmatched: 7.

The chain carries TRBV5-1 and TRBJ1-1; the D gene is possibly TRBD1 (5 bases). The germline gives CDR1 SGHRS, CDR2 YFSETQ. The CDR3 loop spans 16 amino acids. V lost 0 bases and J 4 bases, leaving 16 bases between the germline ends. CDR3 DNA: TGCGCCAGCAGCTTGGCTCCTTCGGGGGAGAGCACTGAAGCTTTCTTT. It encodes CASSLAPSGESTEAFF.

Concerning this clone: Additional DNA sequences in this sample encode the identical CDR3. This chain uses TRBV28 with TRBJ1-2; D remains ambiguous. Germline loops: CDR1 MDHEN, CDR2 SYDVKM. The CDR3 is made up of 12 amino acids. V lost 1 base and J lost 2, with 2 bases in between. Here the CDR3 reads CASSLSNYGYTF. The DNA for the CDR3 is TGTGCCAGCAGTTTATCAAACTATGGCTACACCTTC.

The V and J genes are TRBV30 and TRBJ1-4; 8 bases line up with TRBD1. The V and J ends lost 1 base and 8 bases, in that order; junction bases with no gene match: 9. Germline V gene data show CDR1 as GTSNPN and CDR2 as SVGIG (reference sequence). This CDR3 spans 15 amino acids. The CDR3, as DNA: TGTGCCTGGAGTGGACTTCAGGGGGCAGGGGAAAAACTGTTTTTT. Amino acids: CAWSGLQGAGEKLFF. Together with reference TRBV30 and TRBJ1-4, the CDR3 gives the full variable domain: SQTIHQWPATLVQPVGSPLSLECTVEGTSNPNLYWYRQAAGRGLQLLFYSVGIGQISSEVPQNLSASRPQDRQFILSSKKLLLSDSGFYLCAWSGLQGAGEKLFFGSGTQLSVL.

This clone was counted only a few times. This chain links TRBV29-1 with TRBJ1-1; D is ambiguous. The germline V gene has CDR1 SQVTM and CDR2 ANQGSEA. The CDR3 has 11 residues. Trimming removed 5 bases from V and 3 bases from J, with 7 bases in between. The DNA of the CDR3 is TGCAGCGTTCCCAGTTACACTGAAGCTTTCTTT. Translation gives CSVPSYTEAFF.

The rearrangement links TRBV13 to TRBJ2-3; a weak D match, TRBD2 (5 bases). The germline CDR1 and CDR2 sequences are PRHDT and FYEKMQ (reference sequence). This CDR3 spans 16 amino acids. V was trimmed by 5 bases and J by 0 bases, leaving 15 bases between them. The CDR3 loop reads CASSRGPGYSTDTQYF. The CDR3 region has the DNA TGTGCCAGCAGCCGAGGGCCCGGATACAGCACAGATACGCAGTATTTT.

The V call is TRBV14, the J call TRBJ2-5; D gene uncertain. V shed 3 bases and J shed 2 bases, with 13 bases lying between them. CDR1 is SGHDN and CDR2 is FVKESK in the germline V gene. The CDR3 is 15 residues long. The CDR3, as DNA: TGTGCCAGCAGCCAGGGCTTAGAACCACAAGAGACCCAGTACTTC. Protein: CASSQGLEPQETQYF.

The chain's CDR3 is CASSLGGGEAFF. DNA for the CDR3: TGTGCCAGCAGCTTAGGGGGGGGCGAAGCTTTCTTT. The V gene is TRBV7-9, the J gene TRBJ1-1; tentatively, D is TRBD1 (6 bases). In germline, CDR1 is SEHNR, CDR2 FQNEAQ (reference sequence). The CDR3 extends over 12 amino acids. The V end lost 1 base, the J end lost 8 bases, and 8 bases lay between the germline ends. The whole variable domain, remainder taken from reference TRBV7-9 and TRBJ1-1, is DTGVSQNPRHKITKRGQNVTFRCDPISEHNRLYWYRQTLGQGPEFLTYFQNEAQLEKSRLLSDRFSAERPKGSFSTLEIQRTEQGDSAMYLCASSLGGGEAFFGQGTRLTVV.

V is TRBV28 and J is TRBJ2-5, with D perhaps matching TRBD1 (5 bases). The J call is uncertain, as TRBJ2-7 better fits the DNA end. The germline V gene encodes CDR1 MDHEN and CDR2 SYDVKM. CDR3 size: 15 residues. The CDR3 sequence is CASSPREPPSYEQYF. The CDR3 DNA is TGTGCCAGCAGTCCCAGGGAACCTCCTTCCTACGAGCAGTACTTC.

J is TRBJ1-2 and V is TRBV20-1; D unresolved. The CDR3 is 11 amino acids. From germline, CDR1 is DFQATT and CDR2 SNEGSKA (reference sequence). The V gene lost 5 bases and the J gene lost 4 bases, with 8 bases spanning the gap. The CDR3 sequence is CSAWASYGYTF. CDR3 nucleotide sequence: TGCAGTGCTTGGGCCAGCTATGGCTACACCTTC.

The CDR3 is CASSPLGGEQYF. CDR3 DNA: TGTGCCAGCAGTCCGCTAGGCGGCGAGCAGTACTTC. The V call is TRBV28, the J call TRBJ2-7; D gene unclear. V was cut by 5 bases and J by 6 bases, with 11 bases left in between. Germline CDR1 and CDR2: MDHEN and SYDVKM. This CDR3 is 12 amino acids long. The full variable domain, completed using reference TRBV28 and TRBJ2-7, is DVKVTQSSRYLVKRTGEKVFLECVQDMDHENMFWYRQDPGLGLRLIYFSYDVKMKEKGDIPEGYSVSREKKERFSLILESASTNQTSMYLCASSPLGGEQYFGPGTRLTVT.

The rearrangement joins TRBV11-2 to TRBJ1-1; D unclear. V shed 3 bases and J shed 2 bases, with 13 bases lying between them. The length of the CDR3 is 15 residues. Germline V gives CDR1 SGHAT, CDR2 FQNNGV. The CDR3: CASSLEPGANTEAFF. The DNA of the CDR3 is TGTGCCAGCAGCTTGGAGCCGGGAGCCAACACTGAAGCTTTCTTT.

This rearrangement joins TRBV18 to TRBJ2-5, with 9 bases aligning to TRBD2. Looked up from germline, CDR1 is KGHSH and CDR2 is LQKENI. The CDR3 runs 14 residues. Trimming removed 3 bases from V and 5 bases from J; junction bases left unmatched: 4. Written as DNA, the CDR3 is TGTGCCAGCTCACCCATAGCGGGAGCGGAGACCCAGTACTTC. This codes for CASSPIAGAETQYF.

This clone was recorded a few times. The rearrangement joins TRBV2 to TRBJ2-1; 13 bases are a match to TRBD2. After removal of 5 bases from V and 1 base from J, the junction contained 8 bases not matched to a gene. Germline V lookup: CDR1 SNHLY, CDR2 FYNNEI. The CDR3 has 18 residues. CDR3 protein: CASSSGTSGILSYNEQFF. CDR3 coding DNA: TGTGCCAGCAGTTCCGGGACTAGCGGGATTCTTTCCTACAATGAGCAGTTCTTC.

This clone was detected only once. This chain links TRBV27 with TRBJ1-1; 8 bases line up with TRBD1. The CDR3 is 11 residues long. The V and J ends lost 8 bases and 10 bases, in that order; junction bases with no gene match: 6. Germline V lookup: CDR1 MNHEY, CDR2 SMNVEV (reference sequence). The CDR3 reads CASWTGSGAFF. The CDR3 coding sequence is TGTGCCAGCTGGACAGGGAGTGGAGCTTTCTTT.